This TCR beta chain was observed in a study of CD8+CD57+ T cells in acquired aplastic anemia. On the study more broadly: The average for DNA from sorted CD4+ and CD8+ cells was 3 to 4 ug. Healthy donors averaged roughly 11 million reads for CD4+ cells. General study findings and limits: For CD8+ Simpson's diversity, patients and controls showed no significant difference. Patients and controls turned out to have roughly 31 CD8+ CDR3 sequences in common.

TCR beta VDJ and CDR3 were profiled, and genomic DNA was the template. A single record per CDR3 protein comes from TCRdb applying MiXCR to the reads. The sample carries around 400,000 distinct CDR3 sequences, around 72% recorded once. In its sample, this clonotype was seen many times. Its antigen is not known. Trimming pared 8 bases from V and 4 bases from J, leaving 23 bases between. The CDR3 spans 16 residues. Germline lookup yields CDR1 WSHSY and CDR2 SAAADI. V and J are TRBV10-2 and TRBJ1-2; possible D gene TRBD1, 5 bases. The sample taken for sequencing was sorted CD4+, CD8+, or CD8+CD57+ T cells (not recorded which) from PBMCs. This sequence originates from a human donor in good health, serving as a control. The CDR3 loop is CASGRQGGISGYGYTF. The CDR3 nucleotides are TGCGCCAGCGGGCGGCAGGGAGGTATAAGCGGCTATGGCTACACCTTC.